The rows below give T cell receptor beta chains drawn from one sample of a study of blood T cells in healthy people across ages. TCRdb recomputed calls from the 5' RACE reads with MiXCR, one row per CDR3 protein. The sample includes 1,800,000 or so distinct CDR3 sequences, about two fifths of them seen just once. Sequencing was done on a sample of blood. These receptors originate from a human donor in good health. The CDR3 runs from the conserved cysteine through the conserved F or W. The D gene is left open where the match is weak. Only some rows state a clone size, as once, few, many or a class for expanded clones.

v_call,j_call,clone_size,d_call,cdr3_nt,cdr3_aa
TRBV29-1,TRBJ1-2,NA,NA,TGCAGCGTTGGCCCACCGAACTATGGCTACACCTTC,CSVGPPNYGYTF
TRBV12-3/TRBV12-4,TRBJ2-1,NA,NA,TGTGCCAGCAGTTTATTAAATGCGGGGTACGAGCAGTTCTTC,CASSLLNAGYEQFF
TRBV7-9,TRBJ2-5,NA,NA,TGTGCCAGCAGCTTAGACCTTCGCCCTAGCTTCATTACAGAGACCCAGTACTTC,CASSLDLRPSFITETQYF
TRBV5-5,TRBJ1-1,NA,NA,TGTGCCAGCAGGGGGACCACAACGGTGGGCACGGAAGCTTTCTTT,CASRGTTTVGTEAFF
TRBV9,TRBJ1-1,few,NA,TGTGCCAGCAGCGTAGCGGGAAGTTTGAACACTGAAGCTTTCTTT,CASSVAGSLNTEAFF
TRBV27,TRBJ2-7,NA,TRBD1,TGTGCCAGCAGTTTCGGCAGGGGGAGCTACGGGCAGTACTTC,CASSFGRGSYGQYF
TRBV7-2,TRBJ2-7,NA,TRBD2,TGTGCCAGCAGCTTAAACGCCAAGCGGGACTCCTACGAGCAGTACTTC,CASSLNAKRDSYEQYF
TRBV29-1,TRBJ2-1,NA,NA,TGCAGGGTTAAAGAGCGCCCAGAAGTGGAGCAGTTCTTC,CRVKERPEVEQFF
TRBV15,TRBJ1-2,NA,NA,TGTGCCACCAGCAGAGTATTCACGGAGGGCTATGGCTACACCTTC,CATSRVFTEGYGYTF
TRBV5-1,TRBJ2-7,many,NA,TGCGCCAGCAGCTTGAGGTTGGGCTACGAGCAGTACTTC,CASSLRLGYEQYF
TRBV20-1,TRBJ2-1,NA,NA,TGCAGTGCTAGAGATCGGAGGGGGGCGCGGGGAGGTGAGCAGTTCTTC,CSARDRRGARGGEQFF
TRBV20-1,TRBJ2-1,NA,TRBD1,TGCAGTGCTGGATCCGCCGACAGGACAGGTTTGGATGAGCAGTTCTTC,CSAGSADRTGLDEQFF
TRBV20-1,TRBJ1-2,few,NA,TGCAGTGCTAGAGAGGGGGCAGGCATCGGGGGCTACACCTTC,CSAREGAGIGGYTF
TRBV6-6,TRBJ1-1,NA,NA,TGTGCCAGCAGTTACCGGCAGGCTGAAGCTTTCTTT,CASSYRQAEAFF
TRBV20-1,TRBJ2-3,NA,TRBD1,TGCAGTGCTAGAAGGGACAGTCCTAGCACAGATACGCAGTATTTT,CSARRDSPSTDTQYF
TRBV7-9,TRBJ2-3,NA,NA,TGTGCCAGCAGCACGCGACAGCGGGCTTACACAGATACGCAGTATTTT,CASSTRQRAYTDTQYF
TRBV5-1,TRBJ1-5,NA,NA,TGCGCCAGCAGCCCAGGGATCGATCAGCCCCAGCATTTT,CASSPGIDQPQHF
TRBV7-2,TRBJ1-4,NA,NA,TGTGCCAGCAGCTTAGGGGGTAGGGGCGAGGAAAAACTGTTTTTT,CASSLGGRGEEKLFF
TRBV5-6,TRBJ1-4,NA,NA,TGTGCCAGCAGCCGGGGGTGGCAGTACAATGAAAAACTGTTTTTT,CASSRGWQYNEKLFF
TRBV5-1,TRBJ1-1,NA,TRBD1,TGCGCCAGCAGCGACCAGGGACAGGGGGCGATAGCTTTCTTT,CASSDQGQGAIAFF
TRBV15,TRBJ2-2,NA,NA,TGTGCCACCTGCCGGAGAAACACCGGGGAGCTGTTTTTT,CATCRRNTGELFF
TRBV6-6,TRBJ1-1,NA,TRBD1,TGTGCCAGCAGTTACCGGGACAGGGAAGGGGGGGCTTTCTTT,CASSYRDREGGAFF
TRBV10-3,TRBJ1-2,NA,NA,TGTGCCATCAGTGCCGACCATGGGGGCTATGGCTACACCTTC,CAISADHGGYGYTF
TRBV7-9,TRBJ2-7,NA,NA,TGTGCCAGCAGCACGGGGGTGCCACCCTTCTCCTACGAGCAGTACTTC,CASSTGVPPFSYEQYF
TRBV4-1,TRBJ2-7,many,NA,TGCGCCAGCAGCCAAGATGGGTACTACGAGCAGTACTTC,CASSQDGYYEQYF
TRBV6-2/TRBV6-3,TRBJ1-5,NA,NA,TGTGCCAGCAGTTACTTTGGACCGAATCAGCCCCAGCATTTT,CASSYFGPNQPQHF
TRBV6-2/TRBV6-3,TRBJ2-1,NA,TRBD1,TGTGCCAGCAGTTGGACAGGGGTAAGGAATGAGCAGTTCTTC,CASSWTGVRNEQFF
TRBV4-2,TRBJ1-1,few,NA,TGTGCCAGCGAGACCGGGACTGAAGCTTTCTTT,CASETGTEAFF
TRBV20-1,TRBJ2-1,NA,TRBD2,TGCAGTGCAAAGCAAGCGGGGGGGAGTAAGAATGAGCAGTTCTTC,CSAKQAGGSKNEQFF
TRBV11-3,TRBJ2-3,NA,NA,TGTGCCAGCTCCCTCTTCGAAGATACGCAGTATTTT,CASSLFEDTQYF
TRBV5-1,TRBJ2-5,few,NA,TGCGCCAGCAGCCCCCCGACAGGAAACCAAGAGACCCAGTACTTC,CASSPPTGNQETQYF
TRBV7-8,TRBJ1-4,NA,NA,TGTGCCAGCCGAAGTAAGGGAAAACTGTTTTTT,CASRSKGKLFF
TRBV11-2,TRBJ1-3,NA,TRBD1,TGTGCCAGCAGCCGAACACAGGGGGTCGGAAACACCATATATTTT,CASSRTQGVGNTIYF
TRBV12-3/TRBV12-4,TRBJ2-3,few,NA,TGTGCCAGCAGTTTGTCCCCGGCAGATACGCAGTATTTT,CASSLSPADTQYF
TRBV14,TRBJ2-7,NA,NA,TGTGCCAGCATGGCTCCTGGCTCCTACAATGAGCAGTACTTC,CASMAPGSYNEQYF
TRBV4-2,TRBJ2-3,few,NA,TGTGCCAGCAGCCAAGGTCTCGGGGGATTACTCACAGATACGCAGTATTTT,CASSQGLGGLLTDTQYF
TRBV4-3,TRBJ2-1,many,NA,TGCGCCAGCAGCCAAGTATTGGAGGGTGAGCAGTTCTTC,CASSQVLEGEQFF
TRBV20-1,TRBJ2-7,few,NA,TGCAGTGCTAGTATCCGGGGGAACGAGCAGTACTTC,CSASIRGNEQYF
TRBV29-1,TRBJ2-7,few,TRBD1,TGCAGCGTTGGGGGGACAGGGGACTCCTACGAGCAGTACTTC,CSVGGTGDSYEQYF
TRBV4-2,TRBJ1-5,NA,NA,TGTGCCAGCAGCCCCTACACAGGGTTGGATCAGCCCCAGCATTTT,CASSPYTGLDQPQHF
TRBV12-3/TRBV12-4,TRBJ2-7,NA,TRBD1,TGTGCCAGCCAGTATTACAGGGGCAATGAGCAGTACTTC,CASQYYRGNEQYF